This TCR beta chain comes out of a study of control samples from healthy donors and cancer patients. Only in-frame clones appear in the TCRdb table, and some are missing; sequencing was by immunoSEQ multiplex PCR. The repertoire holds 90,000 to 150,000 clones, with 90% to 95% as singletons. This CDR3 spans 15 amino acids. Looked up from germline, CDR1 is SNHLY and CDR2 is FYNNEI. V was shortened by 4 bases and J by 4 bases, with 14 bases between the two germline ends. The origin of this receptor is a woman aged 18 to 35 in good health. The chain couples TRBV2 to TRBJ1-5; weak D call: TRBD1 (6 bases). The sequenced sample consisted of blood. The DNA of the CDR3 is TGTGCCAGCAGTGGCCTCAGGGGACCGAATCAGCCCCAGCATTTT. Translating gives CASSGLRGPNQPQHF.